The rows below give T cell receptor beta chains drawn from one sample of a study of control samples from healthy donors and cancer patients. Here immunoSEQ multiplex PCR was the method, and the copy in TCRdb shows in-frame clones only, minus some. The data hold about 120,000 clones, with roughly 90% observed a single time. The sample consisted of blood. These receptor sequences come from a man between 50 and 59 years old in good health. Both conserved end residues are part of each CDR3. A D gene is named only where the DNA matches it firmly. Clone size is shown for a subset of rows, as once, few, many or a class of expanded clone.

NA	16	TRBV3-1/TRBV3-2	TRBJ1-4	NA	CASSQVSGWTNEKLFF	TGTGCCAGCAGCCAAGTTTCAGGGTGGACTAATGAAAAACTGTTTTTT
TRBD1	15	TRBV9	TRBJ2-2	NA	CASSVGQGRTGELFF	TGTGCCAGCAGCGTAGGACAGGGGAGGACCGGGGAGCTGTTTTTT
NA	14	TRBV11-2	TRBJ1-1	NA	CASSLRVGGTEAFF	TGTGCCAGCAGCTTGAGGGTGGGAGGCACTGAAGCTTTCTTT
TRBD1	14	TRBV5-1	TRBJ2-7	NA	CASSWGTGEAEQYF	TGCGCCAGCAGCTGGGGGACAGGGGAAGCCGAGCAGTACTTC
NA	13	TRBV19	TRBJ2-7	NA	CASSTALAYEQYF	TGTGCCAGTAGCACCGCGCTCGCCTACGAGCAGTACTTC
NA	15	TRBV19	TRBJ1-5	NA	CASHGLAALLQPQHF	TGTGCCAGCCATGGCCTGGCAGCCCTTCTCCAGCCCCAGCATTTT
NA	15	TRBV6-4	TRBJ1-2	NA	CASSDSNGTHYGYTF	TGTGCCAGCAGTGACTCGAACGGGACACACTATGGCTACACCTTC
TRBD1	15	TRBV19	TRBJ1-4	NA	CASSTGQGLNEKLFF	TGTGCCAGTAGTACCGGACAGGGCCTTAATGAAAAACTGTTTTTT
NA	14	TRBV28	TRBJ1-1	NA	CASSLSGMNTEAFF	TGTGCCAGCAGTTTATCGGGTATGAACACTGAAGCTTTCTTT
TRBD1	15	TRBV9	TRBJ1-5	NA	CASSAAGTGNQPQHF	TGTGCCAGCAGCGCGGCCGGGACAGGGAATCAGCCCCAGCATTTT
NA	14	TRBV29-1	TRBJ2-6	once	CSVEGLAGANVLTF	TGCAGCGTTGAAGGACTTGCTGGGGCCAACGTCCTGACTTTC
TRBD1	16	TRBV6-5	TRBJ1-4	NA	CASSFLTGGSNEKLFF	TGTGCCAGCAGTTTCCTTACAGGGGGCTCTAATGAAAAACTGTTTTTT
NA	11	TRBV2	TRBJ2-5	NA	CASNLGETQYF	TGTGCCAGCAATCTCGGGGAGACCCAGTACTTC
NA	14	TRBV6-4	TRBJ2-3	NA	CASSARVGSDTQYF	TGTGCCAGCAGTGCCAGAGTGGGCTCAGATACGCAGTATTTT
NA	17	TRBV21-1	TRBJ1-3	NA	CASSKGVGTISGNTIYF	TGTGCCAGCAGCAAAGGGGTAGGGACCATCTCTGGAAACACCATATATTTT
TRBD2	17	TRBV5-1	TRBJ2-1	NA	CASSQIPSGGAYNEQFF	TGCGCCAGCAGCCAAATACCTAGCGGGGGGGCCTACAATGAGCAGTTCTTC